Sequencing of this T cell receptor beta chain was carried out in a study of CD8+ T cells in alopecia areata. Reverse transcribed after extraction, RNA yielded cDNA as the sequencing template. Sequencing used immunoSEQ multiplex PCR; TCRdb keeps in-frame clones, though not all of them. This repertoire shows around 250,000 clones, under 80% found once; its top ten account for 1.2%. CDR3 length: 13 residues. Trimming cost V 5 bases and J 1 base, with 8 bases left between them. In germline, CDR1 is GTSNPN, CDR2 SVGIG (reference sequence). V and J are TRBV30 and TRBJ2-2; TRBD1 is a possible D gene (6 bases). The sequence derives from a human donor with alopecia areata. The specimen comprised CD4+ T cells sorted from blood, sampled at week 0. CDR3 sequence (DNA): TGTGCCTGGGACAGGATGAACACCGGGGAGCTGTTTTTT. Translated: CAWDRMNTGELFF.